This TCR beta chain was captured by sequencing in a study of OX40 agonist ivuxolimab in advanced cancers. Whole-study context: It was ivuxolimab, an agonistic anti-OX40 (CD134) antibody, that patients were treated with. Three patients, one with hepatocellular carcinoma and two with cutaneous melanoma, responded partially.

About this clone: Its antigen is not known.

Study-wide findings and caveats: By week 6 at 0.1 to 3.0 mg/kg, blood CD4+ and CD8+ T cells had expanded clonally. Averaging showed that CD8+ T cells had more expanded clones than CD4+ did.

The V end was cut by 0 bases, the J end by 6 bases, with 13 bases between. The V gene's germline CDR1 is SGHDT and CDR2 YYEEEE. The CDR3 contains 15 residues. Some clones are missing from TCRdb's copy, which holds only in-frame ones; the method was immunoSEQ multiplex PCR. The data contain roughly 53,000 clones, 85% to 90% of them singletons. This sequence was found in an adult with an advanced solid tumor such as melanoma, head and neck, liver or kidney cancer. Here the sequenced sample was CD4+ or CD8+ T cells sorted from blood, taken in a trial of the OX40 agonist ivuxolimab. The chain combines TRBV5-6 with TRBJ1-5, with D perhaps matching TRBD1 (5 bases). The CDR3 here is CASSLAGTGGQPQHF. CDR3 coding DNA: TGTGCCAGCAGCTTGGCGGGCACCGGGGGTCAGCCCCAGCATTTT.